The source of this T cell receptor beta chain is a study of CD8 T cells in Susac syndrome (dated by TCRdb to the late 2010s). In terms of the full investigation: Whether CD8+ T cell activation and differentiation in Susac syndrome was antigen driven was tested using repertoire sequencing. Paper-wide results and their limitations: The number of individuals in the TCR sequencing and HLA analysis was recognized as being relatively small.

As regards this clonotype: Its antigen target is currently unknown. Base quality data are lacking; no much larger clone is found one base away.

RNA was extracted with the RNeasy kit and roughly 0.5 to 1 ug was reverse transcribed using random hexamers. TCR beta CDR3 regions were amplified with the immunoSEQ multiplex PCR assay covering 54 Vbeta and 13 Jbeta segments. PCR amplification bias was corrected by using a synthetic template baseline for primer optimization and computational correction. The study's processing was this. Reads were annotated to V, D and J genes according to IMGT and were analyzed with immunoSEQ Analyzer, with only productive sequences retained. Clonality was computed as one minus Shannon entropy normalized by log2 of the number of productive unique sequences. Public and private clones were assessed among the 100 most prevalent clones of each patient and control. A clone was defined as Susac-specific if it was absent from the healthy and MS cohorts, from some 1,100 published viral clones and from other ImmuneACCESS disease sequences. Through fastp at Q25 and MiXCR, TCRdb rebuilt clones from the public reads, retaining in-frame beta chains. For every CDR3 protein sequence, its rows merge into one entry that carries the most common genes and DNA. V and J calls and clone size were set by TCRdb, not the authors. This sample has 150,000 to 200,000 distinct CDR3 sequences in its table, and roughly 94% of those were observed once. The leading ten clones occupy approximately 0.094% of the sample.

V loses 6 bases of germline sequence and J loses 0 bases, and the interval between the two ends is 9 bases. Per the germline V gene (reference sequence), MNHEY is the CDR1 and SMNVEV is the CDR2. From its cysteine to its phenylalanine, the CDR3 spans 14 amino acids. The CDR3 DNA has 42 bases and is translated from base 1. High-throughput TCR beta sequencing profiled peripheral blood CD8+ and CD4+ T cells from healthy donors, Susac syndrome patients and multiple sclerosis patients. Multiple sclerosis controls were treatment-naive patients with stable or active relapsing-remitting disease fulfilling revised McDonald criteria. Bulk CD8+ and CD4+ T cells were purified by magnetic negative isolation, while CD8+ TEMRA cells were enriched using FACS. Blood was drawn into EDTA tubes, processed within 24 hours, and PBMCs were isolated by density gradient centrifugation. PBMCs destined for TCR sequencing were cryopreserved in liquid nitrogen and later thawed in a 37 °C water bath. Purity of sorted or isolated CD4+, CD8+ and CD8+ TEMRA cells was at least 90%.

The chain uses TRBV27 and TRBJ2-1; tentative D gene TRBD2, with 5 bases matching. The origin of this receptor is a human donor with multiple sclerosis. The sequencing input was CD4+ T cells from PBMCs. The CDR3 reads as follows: CASRRGSSYNEQFF. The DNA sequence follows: TGTGCCAGCAGGCGAGGGAGCTCCTACAATGAGCAGTTCTTC.